This T cell receptor (beta chain) was observed in a study of T cells in Graves' hyperthyroidism and ophthalmopathy. The table lists this clonotype with many counts. The TCR beta CDR3 regions underwent amplification using RNA transcripts as the source. With the HTBI primer set, the TCR CDR3 went through a first round of RT-PCR. TCRdb analysed the multiplex PCR reads with MiXCR anew, one entry per CDR3 protein. This table holds about 330,000 distinct CDR3 sequences, roughly 13% found once. Trimming left V 5 bases short and J 7 bases short, with 18 bases between. Germline CDR1 reads SGHNT; CDR2 reads YENEEA. The CDR3 has 15 amino acids.

The sequencing input was blood. The sequence came from a woman in her thirties or forties with Graves' ophthalmopathy. V is TRBV11-3 and J is TRBJ2-1; tentatively, D is TRBD2 (5 bases). CDR3 sequence (DNA): TGTGCCAGCAGCCAACTAGTCCCCCCGGGTAATGAGCAGTTCTTC. Protein product: CASSQLVPPGNEQFF.